Listed below are T cell receptor beta chains from one sample, sequenced in a study of OX40 agonist ivuxolimab in advanced cancers. The protocol was immunoSEQ multiplex PCR, while the TCRdb copy is restricted to in-frame clones and leaves out a portion. Of 65,000 to 95,000 clones listed, roughly 87% are singletons. Sequenced here: CD4+ or CD8+ T cells sorted from blood, sampled in a trial of the OX40 agonist ivuxolimab. The source of these receptors is an adult with an advanced solid tumor such as melanoma, head and neck, liver or kidney cancer. Both conserved end residues are part of each CDR3. The D gene is left open where the match is weak. Size tells how often a clone was seen (once, few, many) or the class of an expanded clone, and some rows leave it out.

abundance	d_gene	v_gene	j_gene	CDR3aa	CDR3nt
-	TRBD2	TRBV9	TRBJ2-3	CASSVSLSGGNTKGDTQYF	TGTGCCAGCAGCGTTTCTCTTAGCGGGGGCAATACAAAGGGAGATACGCAGTATTTT
-	-	TRBV5-1	TRBJ1-3	CASSLLGSSSGNTIYF	TGCGCCAGCAGCTTGTTGGGATCTTCCTCTGGAAACACCATATATTTT
-	-	TRBV18	TRBJ1-3	CASSEGISGNTIYF	TGTGCCAGCTCAGAGGGGATTTCTGGAAACACCATATATTTT
-	-	TRBV19	TRBJ2-4	CASSNSGGPGNIQYF	TGTGCCAGTAGTAATTCTGGGGGCCCGGGAAACATTCAGTACTTC
-	-	TRBV21-1	TRBJ1-1	CASSKGEGDTEAFF	TGTGCCAGCAGCAAAGGTGAGGGAGACACTGAAGCTTTCTTT
once	-	TRBV4-1	TRBJ1-5	CASSQEWGVQPQHF	TGCGCCAGCAGCCAAGAGTGGGGGGTTCAGCCCCAGCATTTT
-	-	TRBV19	TRBJ2-7	CASSIGRSSYEQYF	TGTGCCAGTAGTATAGGTAGAAGCTCCTACGAGCAGTACTTC
-	TRBD1	TRBV5-1	TRBJ1-2	CASRGTGAVDGYTF	TGCGCCAGCAGGGGGACAGGGGCAGTCGATGGCTACACCTTC
-	-	TRBV6-5	TRBJ1-2	CASSYRGIYGYTF	TGTGCCAGCAGTTACCGGGGGATCTATGGCTACACCTTC
-	-	TRBV6-1	TRBJ2-1	CASSEGTAVGSEQFF	TGTGCCAGCAGTGAAGGGACCGCGGTGGGCAGTGAGCAGTTCTTC
-	-	TRBV6-5	TRBJ1-3	CASTGGYSGNTIYF	TGTGCCAGCACGGGGGGGTACTCTGGAAACACCATATATTTT
-	-	TRBV6-5	TRBJ1-3	CASSPLHKGNTIYF	TGTGCCAGCAGCCCCCTACACAAGGGAAACACCATATATTTT
-	-	TRBV4-1	TRBJ1-1	CASSQGIGGAGNTEAFF	TGCGCCAGCAGCCAAGGGATAGGGGGGGCAGGGAACACTGAAGCTTTCTTT
-	-	TRBV6-5	TRBJ1-2	CASSYSAGSGSYGYTF	TGTGCCAGCAGTTACTCGGCCGGGTCGGGGAGCTATGGCTACACCTTC
-	TRBD2	TRBV11-2	TRBJ2-7	CASSPLGRAGARGEQYF	TGTGCCAGCAGCCCATTAGGACGAGCGGGAGCGCGCGGCGAGCAGTACTTC
-	-	TRBV7-3	TRBJ1-1	CASSLGGGFEAFF	TGTGCCAGCAGCTTAGGAGGAGGCTTTGAAGCTTTCTTT
-	-	TRBV5-1	TRBJ1-4	CASSRTYGAQTNEKLFF	TGCGCCAGCAGCCGTACTTACGGGGCGCAAACTAATGAAAAACTGTTTTTT
-	-	TRBV5-4	TRBJ1-3	CASSLSKQGRNTIYF	TGTGCCAGCAGCTTGTCTAAACAGGGCCGAAACACCATATATTTT
once	TRBD1	TRBV5-6	TRBJ1-2	CASSFRQGSYGYTF	TGTGCCAGCAGCTTTAGACAGGGGTCCTATGGCTACACCTTC
-	TRBD2	TRBV4-3	TRBJ2-7	CASSPDGLAGGYEQYF	TGCGCCAGCAGCCCCGACGGACTAGCGGGAGGGTACGAGCAGTACTTC
-	-	TRBV27	TRBJ1-5	CASSPVWGSNQPQHF	TGTGCCAGCAGCCCGGTATGGGGGAGCAATCAGCCCCAGCATTTT
-	TRBD1	TRBV28	TRBJ1-2	CASQGDGGYTF	TGTGCCAGTCAGGGGGACGGTGGCTACACCTTC
-	TRBD1	TRBV4-1	TRBJ2-5	CASSQRQGSGETQYF	TGCGCCAGCAGCCAGCGACAGGGGTCGGGTGAGACCCAGTACTTC
-	TRBD2	TRBV7-2	TRBJ2-5	CASSSSSSGRAWETQYF	TGTGCCAGCAGCTCCTCCTCTAGCGGGAGGGCCTGGGAGACCCAGTACTTC